The 28 T cell receptor beta chains listed next were all sequenced from one sample in a study of T cell responses to AZD1222 COVID-19 vaccine. The repertoire was sequenced with immunoSEQ multiplex PCR; TCRdb's copy has only in-frame clones and lacks some. The sample carries about 140,000 clones, 75% to 90% recorded once. The starting material was peripheral blood, obtained 28 days after the second AZD1222 dose. The receptors here all came from an adult who received the AZD1222 COVID-19 vaccine.

V is TRBV5-1 and J is TRBJ2-5; either TRBD1 or TRBD2 may fit D (5 bases each). This CDR3 comprises 16 residues. Germline CDR1 is SGHRS and CDR2 is YFSETQ. With 0 bases removed from V and 1 base from J, the gap between germline ends came to 13 bases. The CDR3 loop is CASSLAGTSSQETQYF. In DNA form, the CDR3 reads TGCGCCAGCAGCTTGGCCGGGACCTCAAGCCAAGAGACCCAGTACTTC.

The chain is built from TRBV7-6 and TRBJ2-7; D uncertain. CDR3 length: 11 residues. V gave up 5 bases and J gave up 1 base, with 3 bases separating them. Germline V gene data show CDR1 as SGHVS and CDR2 as FNYEAQ. In DNA, the CDR3 is TGTGCCAGCAGCCCATCCTACGAGCAGTACTTC. Protein: CASSPSYEQYF.

This chain connects TRBV5-1 to TRBJ1-1, with D possibly matching TRBD1 (5 bases). CDR1 is SGHRS, CDR2 YFSETQ, per germline. This CDR3 is 16 amino acids long. V gave up 2 bases and J gave up 1 base, with 15 bases separating them. CDR3: CASSFRDRRGNTEAFF. The CDR3 bases are TGCGCCAGCAGCTTCCGGGACCGAAGAGGGAACACTGAAGCTTTCTTT.

The chain has TRBV7-8 and TRBJ2-3; D is uncertain. Germline lookup yields CDR1 SGHVS and CDR2 FQNEAQ. The CDR3 runs 12 residues. V was pared by 6 bases and J by 2 bases, with 6 bases between. CDR3 DNA sequence: TGTGCCAGCAGTTGGTCCACAGATACGCAGTATTTT. Its protein is CASSWSTDTQYF. Full variable domain (missing parts from reference TRBV7-8 and TRBJ2-3): GAGVSQSPRYKVAKRGQDVALRCDPISGHVSLFWYQQALGQGPEFLTYFQNEAQLDKSGLPSDRFFAERPEGSVSTLKIQRTQQEDSAVYLCASSWSTDTQYFGPGTRLTVL.

In this sample, this clone turned up once. The gene calls are TRBV7-3 and TRBJ1-2; 7 bases map to TRBD1. Germline V lookup: CDR1 SGHTA, CDR2 FQGTGA. The CDR3 runs 16 residues. V was pared by 0 bases and J by 1 base, with 5 bases of the junction left unmatched. This CDR3 is CASSLTDREVNYGYTF. The DNA for the CDR3 is TGTGCCAGCAGCTTAACCGACAGGGAGGTTAACTATGGCTACACCTTC.

The chain carries TRBV13 and TRBJ1-3; 7 nucleotides match TRBD1. The CDR3 totals 16 residues. Germline loops: CDR1 PRHDT, CDR2 FYEKMQ (reference sequence). The ends lost 5 bases at V and 0 bases at J; junction bases unmatched: 7. The CDR3 loop reads CASSTRQGRSGNTIYF. The DNA of the CDR3 is TGTGCCAGCAGCACCCGACAGGGCCGCTCTGGAAACACCATATATTTT.

The genes are TRBV7-3 and TRBJ2-1; a weak D match, TRBD2 (5 bases). Deletions cut 0 bases from V and 5 bases from J, with 11 bases between. There are 15 residues in the CDR3. Germline V gives CDR1 SGHTA, CDR2 FQGTGA. CDR3 amino acids: CASSLTISGDNEQFF. In nucleotides, the CDR3 is TGTGCCAGCAGCTTAACGATCAGCGGAGACAATGAGCAGTTCTTC.

The chain uses TRBV25-1 and TRBJ1-1; possible D gene TRBD1, 5 bases. The V and J ends lost 6 bases and 8 bases respectively, with 10 bases between them. Germline V gene data show CDR1 as MGHDK and CDR2 as SYGVNS. There are 11 residues in the CDR3. The CDR3 DNA reads TGTGCCAGCAGGAGATCAGGGGAAGCTTTCTTT. Its protein product is CASRRSGEAFF.

The chain combines TRBV28 with TRBJ1-1, with D perhaps matching TRBD1 (6 bases). Trimming removed 4 bases from V and 1 base from J, with 13 bases in between. Germline CDR1 MDHEN, CDR2 SYDVKM. This CDR3 spans 15 amino acids. Written as DNA, the CDR3 is TGTGCCAGCAGTTCACACAGGGCTGGGAACACTGAAGCTTTCTTT. Amino acids: CASSSHRAGNTEAFF. Using reference TRBV28 and TRBJ1-1 for the parts outside the CDR3, the full variable domain is DVKVTQSSRYLVKRTGEKVFLECVQDMDHENMFWYRQDPGLGLRLIYFSYDVKMKEKGDIPEGYSVSREKKERFSLILESASTNQTSMYLCASSSHRAGNTEAFFGQGTRLTVV.

In its sample, this clone was seen once. The chain combines TRBV19 with TRBJ2-7, with 8 positions matching TRBD1. J lost 6 bases, V lost 3 bases, and 13 bases had no gene match. The CDR3 contains 16 residues. Germline loops: CDR1 LNHDA, CDR2 SQIVND (reference sequence). The CDR3 DNA follows: TGTGCCAGTAGTATTTGGGCAGGGGGCGACGGGGGCGAGCAGTACTTC. This encodes CASSIWAGGDGGEQYF.

The rearrangement uses TRBV9 and TRBJ1-4; 9 bases agree with TRBD1. The V gene end was trimmed by 1 base and the J gene end by 7 bases; junction bases not matched to a gene: 8. CDR3 length: 16 amino acids. Looked up from germline, CDR1 is SGDLS and CDR2 is YYNGEE. CDR3 residues: CASSVSPTGGGEKLFF. The CDR3 nucleotides are TGTGCCAGCAGCGTAAGCCCGACAGGGGGGGGTGAAAAACTGTTTTTT.

The gene calls are TRBV7-3 and TRBJ2-3; TRBD1 matches 8 bases. Trimming took 5 bases from V and 1 from J; bases not matched to a gene: 5. The CDR3 is 15 residues long. Germline CDR1 SGHTA, CDR2 FQGTGA. CDR3 coding DNA: TGTGCCAGCAGCCCAGGACAGGGAGGCACAGATACGCAGTATTTT. Translation gives CASSPGQGGTDTQYF.

This sequence joins TRBV30 and TRBJ1-1; D uncertain. With 3 bases removed from V and 5 bases from J, the gap between germline ends came to 7 bases. Germline V lookup: CDR1 GTSNPN, CDR2 SVGIG (reference sequence). The CDR3 spans 11 residues. The CDR3 loop is CAWRPDTEAFF. The CDR3 DNA sequence: TGTGCCTGGAGACCAGATACTGAAGCTTTCTTT.

This chain connects TRBV19 to TRBJ1-2, with TRBD1 matching over 9 bases. Trimming cost V 9 bases and J 4 bases; bases outside gene matches: 18. Per germline, CDR1 LNHDA and CDR2 SQIVND (reference sequence). The CDR3 loop spans 17 amino acids. CDR3 nucleotide sequence: TGTGCCAGCGCCCGAAATACCGGGACAGGGAACTCCTATGGCTACACCTTC. Its translation: CASARNTGTGNSYGYTF.

This chain links TRBV10-3 with TRBJ1-6; the D is unclear. V was shortened by 2 bases and J by 10 bases, with 15 bases between the two germline ends. The CDR3 sequence is 15 residues long. The germline CDR1 and CDR2 sequences are ENHRY and SYGVKD. In DNA form, the CDR3 reads TGTGCCATCAGTGAGAAGGGCCCAAGGGAGTCACCCCTCCACTTT. It specifies CAISEKGPRESPLHF.

The chain joins TRBV20-1 to TRBJ1-5; D not resolved. There are 13 residues in the CDR3. V lost 5 bases, J lost 9 bases, and 17 bases lay in between. Germline CDR1 DFQATT, CDR2 SNEGSKA (reference sequence). CDR3 residues: CSAGGSYSVPQHF. The CDR3, as DNA: TGCAGTGCTGGTGGGAGTTATTCAGTGCCCCAGCATTTT.

This chain's CDR3 is CASSVGVRDRGVEQFF. In DNA form, the CDR3 reads TGTGCCAGCAGCGTAGGGGTAAGGGATCGCGGGGTTGAGCAGTTCTTC. The J gene is TRBJ2-1, the V gene TRBV9, with a tentative D call TRBD2 (6 bases). The ends were cut back, 0 bases at V and 9 bases at J, with 19 bases in the middle. CDR1 is SGDLS, CDR2 YYNGEE, per germline. The CDR3 has 16 residues.

The chain couples TRBV5-1 to TRBJ2-2; D remains ambiguous. Trimming pared 2 bases from V and 3 bases from J, leaving 2 bases between. The V gene's germline CDR1 is SGHRS and CDR2 YFSETQ. This CDR3 comprises 12 residues. The CDR3 nucleotides are TGCGCCAGCAGCTTATACACCGGGGAGCTGTTTTTT. It translates to CASSLYTGELFF.

The V and J genes are TRBV6-6 and TRBJ2-2; 12 bases fit TRBD2. Germline loops: CDR1 MNHNY, CDR2 SVGAGI (reference sequence). This CDR3 is built from 16 residues. V dropped 6 bases and J dropped 2; count of bases not matched to a gene: 4. CDR3 amino acids: CASSSSGRGNTGELFF. CDR3 bases: TGTGCCAGCAGCTCTAGCGGGAGGGGTAACACCGGGGAGCTGTTTTTT.

V is TRBV10-3 and J is TRBJ1-1, with TRBD1 matching over 8 bases. V shed 11 bases, J shed 0 bases, and the junction held 14 bases outside the gene matches. Germline V gene sequence: CDR1 ENHRY, CDR2 SYGVKD. This CDR3 region has 16 residues. CDR3 bases: TGTGCCTCCTCCGTTGACAGGGGCCGATTGAACACTGAAGCTTTCTTT. Protein product: CASSVDRGRLNTEAFF.

V is TRBV9 and J is TRBJ2-5; TRBD2 matches 14 bases. The junction had 7 bases not matched to a gene; V was cut back by 4 bases and J by 5 bases. Germline CDR1 SGDLS, CDR2 YYNGEE. The CDR3 length is 16 residues. The CDR3 loop is CASSPGTSGSWETQYF. CDR3 DNA: TGTGCCAGCAGCCCCGGGACTAGCGGGAGTTGGGAGACCCAGTACTTC.

V usage is TRBV19 and J usage is TRBJ2-5; the D is unclear. Germline values: CDR1 LNHDA, CDR2 SQIVND (reference sequence). The CDR3 contains 15 residues. V was pared by 5 bases and J by 1 base, with 14 bases between. CDR3 amino acids: CASSGVGSGQETQYF. DNA for the CDR3: TGTGCCAGTAGTGGGGTGGGTTCGGGCCAAGAGACCCAGTACTTC.

The chain links TRBV11-1 to TRBJ2-7, with 8 bases lining up with TRBD1. The length of the CDR3 is 16 residues. Germline V gene data show CDR1 as SGHAT and CDR2 as FQDESV (reference sequence). Trimming at V came to 4 bases and at J to 0 bases, leaving 8 bases not matched to a gene. As DNA, the CDR3 is TGTGCCAGCAGCTATCCAGGACAGGGCGGCTCCTACGAGCAGTACTTC. Translation: CASSYPGQGGSYEQYF.

The V gene is TRBV5-4, the J gene TRBJ2-2; 10 nucleotides align to TRBD2. The germline gives CDR1 SGHNT, CDR2 YYREEE (reference sequence). The J segment lost 6 bases and the V segment lost 3 bases, leaving 5 bases of the junction unmatched. There are 15 residues in the CDR3. CDR3 loop: CASSSGTSVPGELFF. Written as DNA, the CDR3 is TGTGCCAGCAGCTCCGGGACTAGCGTCCCCGGGGAGCTGTTTTTT.

The genes are TRBV7-8 and TRBJ2-5; unclear D gene. V shed 3 bases and J shed 5 bases, with 4 bases lying between them. The CDR3 contains 11 residues. CDR1 is SGHVS and CDR2 is FQNEAQ in the germline V gene. DNA for the CDR3: TGTGCCAGCAGCTTCGGGGAGACCCAGTACTTC. Amino acid sequence: CASSFGETQYF.

The gene calls are TRBV9 and TRBJ1-4; possibly TRBD1 for D (6 bases). CDR1 is SGDLS and CDR2 is YYNGEE in the germline V gene. The V gene lost 3 bases and the J gene lost 5 bases, with 11 bases spanning the gap. This CDR3 has 14 residues. The CDR3 sequence is CASSGQVANEKLFF. Written as DNA, the CDR3 is TGTGCCAGCAGCGGACAGGTCGCAAATGAAAAACTGTTTTTT.

This chain joins TRBV5-5 and TRBJ2-1; the match to TRBD2 covers 7 bases. Trimming removed 0 bases from V and 0 bases from J; junction bases left unmatched: 0. The CDR3 contains 15 residues. Germline values: CDR1 SGHKS, CDR2 YYEKEE (reference sequence). The CDR3 reads CASSLGGSSYNEQFF. CDR3 DNA sequence: TGTGCCAGCAGCTTGGGCGGGAGCTCCTACAATGAGCAGTTCTTC.

The chain combines TRBV20-1 with TRBJ1-3, with D unclear. CDR1 is DFQATT, CDR2 SNEGSKA, per germline (reference sequence). V lost 8 bases and J 3 bases, leaving 8 bases between the germline ends. This CDR3 spans 11 amino acids. The CDR3 here is CSTFGGNTIYF. CDR3 sequence (DNA): TGCAGTACATTCGGTGGAAACACCATATATTTT.